Given below is one TCR beta chain in context. Antigen specificity is unknown. Donors counted as nominally healthy when sampled, yet unrecorded immune exposures were likely. This sample is part of a study of cytomegalovirus exposure and HLA in healthy donors. Study outcomes and limitations: Further analysis, carried out later, found HLA-associated TCR beta chains more clonally expanded than equally common other chains.

This CDR3 contains 16 residues. Germline loops: CDR1 MGHRA, CDR2 YSYEKL. Trimming took 2 bases from V and 0 from J, leaving 10 bases between them. PCR amplification relied on 60 Vbeta primers (plus 13 Jbeta primers). As originally analysed: In a later analysis, the count reached 82 million or so unique TCR beta chains, with roughly 11 million shared. Repertoires were generated with immunoSEQ multiplex PCR, while TCRdb's copy carries only in-frame clones and drops some. The V and J calls and clone size were taken over from that table, and D and trimming were inferred from the DNA. The sample has under 200,000 clones, roughly 83% seen once.

Material: PBMCs. This sequence was found in a young man in good health and CMV-seronegative. The V and J genes are TRBV4-1 and TRBJ2-2, with D possibly matching TRBD2 (6 bases). Here the CDR3 reads CASSQLGSANTGELFF. As DNA, the CDR3 is TGCGCCAGCAGCCAACTCGGGAGCGCGAACACCGGGGAGCTGTTTTTT.